This TCR beta chain was observed in a study of neurological immune-mediated disorders. Where libraries were unsorted, they were derived from 2 million PBMCs stored at -80 degrees C. TCRdb itself ran the 5' RACE reads through MiXCR, one entry per CDR3 protein. Of fewer than 30,000 distinct CDR3 sequences in the sample, 10% to 15% were seen once. Per the germline V gene, CDR1 is DFQATT and CDR2 is SNEGSKA (reference sequence). This CDR3 is built from 13 residues. In its sample, this clonotype was seen many times. The clonotype originates from a woman in her fifties or sixties with HTLV-1-associated myelopathy (HAM/TSP). Sequencing was done on a sample of PBMCs. The rearrangement links TRBV20-1 to TRBJ2-2, with a tentative D call TRBD2 (6 bases). CDR3 sequence reads: CTMTSANTGELFF. CDR3 DNA sequence: TGCACCATGACTAGTGCGAACACCGGGGAGCTGTTTTTT.